This T cell receptor beta chain was sequenced in a study of blood T cell repertoires in COVID-19. The CDR3 runs 14 residues. The germline CDR1 and CDR2 sequences are SGHDT and YYEEEE. J lost 5 bases, V lost 2 bases, and 3 bases had no gene match. TCRdb's copy holds only in-frame clones and misses some; the assay was immunoSEQ multiplex PCR. The data contain 200,000 to 300,000 clones, approximately 80% of them seen just once; the ten biggest clones take up 8.6%. V usage is TRBV5-6 and J usage is TRBJ2-7, with 11 bases fitting TRBD1. This sequence originates from a human donor in a cohort sampled during active COVID-19. Sequencing input: peripheral blood. This CDR3 is CASSFLDRGHEQYF. CDR3 DNA: TGTGCCAGCAGCTTTTTGGACAGGGGGCACGAGCAGTACTTC.